A selection of T cell receptor beta chains follows, all from one sample in a study of PD-1 blockade in classical Hodgkin lymphoma. This table comes from immunoSEQ multiplex PCR, and its TCRdb copy is limited to in-frame clones, with some not included. The sample has 41,000 or so clones; about 74% are singletons. The source material was peripheral blood mononuclear cells (PBMCs), sampled at baseline. These receptor sequences come from a human donor with classical Hodgkin lymphoma. The CDR3 runs from the conserved cysteine through the conserved F or W. The size entry is marked missing in some rows and otherwise reads once, few, many or a size class.

size	V	CDR3
-	TRBV19	CASSARSGVAEAFF
-	TRBV7-2	CASSLATASITYEQYF
-	TRBV19	CASSPLGGAGEAFF
few	TRBV14	CASSRTGTSEYF
many	TRBV7-8	CASSLRASGSLTYEQYF
-	TRBV10-1	CASTPSSGRSYNEQFF
-	TRBV7-9	CASTLGLADTGELFF
-	TRBV27	CASSLSWGRVVPDTQYF
-	TRBV10-3	CAISESNQFVSNQPQHF
-	TRBV27	CASRAGGNSPLHF
-	TRBV7-9	CASSLKQPYEQYF
-	TRBV30	CAWSRGVMISQETQYF
-	TRBV19	CASSAASSATNEKLFF
-	TRBV28	CASSPLPPGQGYYGYTF
-	TRBV5-1	CASSLPRTSGSSYEQYF
-	TRBV2	CASSWSGANVLTF
-	TRBV19	CASNGRDGGNEQFF
-	TRBV7-5	CASSLEGGRRPYEQYF
-	TRBV18	CASSLGTPVHTIYF
-	TRBV7-2	CASSLMGTGGTNVLTF
-	TRBV6-6	CASTDRTYEQYF
-	TRBV18	CASSPQGQGFDQYF
-	TRBV6-5	CASSYRDPSTDTQYF
-	TRBV7-3	CASSLTGLAGAGLFF